Listed below are T cell receptor beta chains from one sample, sequenced in a study of regulatory T cells in long-lasting Graves disease. In TCRdb, the multiplex PCR reads were re-called with MiXCR into one record per CDR3 protein. The table includes 550,000 or so distinct CDR3 sequences, more than 10% detected once. These data are also associated with another study on T cells in Graves' hyperthyroidism and ophthalmopathy.

The sequences come from peripheral blood mononuclear cells (PBMCs), collected at new diagnosis, from a patient treated with antithyroid drugs. These receptors all come from a woman aged 25-40 years with Graves disease. CDR3s include the opening cysteine and the closing phenylalanine or tryptophan. The D gene is left open where the match is weak. Only part of the rows carry a size: once, few, many, or a class if the clone is expanded.

J gene | CDR3 length | clone size | V gene | D gene | CDR3 protein | CDR3 DNA
TRBJ1-1 | 15 | . | TRBV20-1 | . | CSAGVPLTLNTGAFF | TGCAGTGCTGGAGTTCCCCTAACTCTGAACACTGGAGCTTTCTTT
TRBJ2-1 | 15 | . | TRBV2 | . | CASLRAESSYNEQFF | TGTGCCAGCCTTAGAGCGGAGAGCTCCTACAATGAGCAGTTCTTC
TRBJ1-1 | 15 | many | TRBV28 | TRBD1 | CASSLIGQDYTEAFF | TGTGCCAGCAGTTTGATTGGACAGGACTACACTGAAGCTTTCTTT
TRBJ2-2 | 13 | few | TRBV19 | . | CATPGPLAGELFF | TGTGCCACCCCGGGACCCCTTGCCGGGGAGCTGTTTTTT
TRBJ1-4 | 16 | many | TRBV13 | . | CASSPRTATLNEKLFF | TGTGCCAGCAGCCCGAGGACAGCCACTCTCAATGAAAAACTGTTTTTT
TRBJ2-2 | 13 | few | TRBV6-2/TRBV6-3 | . | CAAQGRRTGELFF | TGTGCTGCCCAGGGGCGGAGAACCGGGGAGCTGTTTTTT
TRBJ1-4 | 15 | . | TRBV5-1 | . | CASRTQGSTNEKLFF | TGCGCCAGCAGGACTCAGGGATCAACTAATGAAAAACTGTTTTTT
TRBJ2-7 | 16 | many | TRBV11-2 | . | CASSPVWGQRPYEQYF | TGTGCCAGCAGTCCCGTATGGGGGCAGAGGCCCTACGAGCAGTACTTC
TRBJ1-1 | 12 | many | TRBV11-3 | . | CASSWENTEAFF | TGTGCCAGCAGTTGGGAGAACACTGAAGCTTTCTTT
TRBJ2-5 | 16 | . | TRBV12-3/TRBV12-4 | TRBD1 | CASSLARAGGPETQYF | TGTGCCAGCAGTTTAGCGCGGGCAGGGGGCCCGGAGACCCAGTACTTC
TRBJ2-5 | 17 | few | TRBV18 | TRBD2 | CASSPPETSGIGETQYF | TGTGCCAGCTCACCACCGGAAACTAGCGGGATTGGAGAGACCCAGTACTTC
TRBJ2-7 | 14 | . | TRBV20-1 | . | CSAWGGRSSYEQYF | TGCAGTGCTTGGGGGGGCCGAAGCTCCTACGAGCAGTACTTC
TRBJ1-1 | 14 | few | TRBV9 | . | CASSVGAANSEAFF | TGTGCCAGCAGCGTAGGGGCAGCGAACAGTGAAGCTTTCTTT
TRBJ1-5 | 13 | many | TRBV19 | . | CASKPRGGQPQHF | TGTGCCAGCAAACCTCGGGGGGGTCAGCCCCAGCATTTT
TRBJ2-7 | 13 | few | TRBV12-5 | TRBD1 | CASVPDRSYEQYF | TGTGCTAGTGTACCGGACAGGTCCTACGAGCAGTACTTC
TRBJ1-6 | 17 | many | TRBV3-1 | . | CASSQDRPGSYNSPLHF | TGTGCCAGCAGCCAAGATCGGCCGGGGAGCTATAATTCACCCCTCCACTTT
TRBJ1-1 | 17 | many | TRBV7-9 | TRBD1 | CASSPRTGGLADTEAFF | TGTGCCAGCAGCCCCAGGACAGGGGGCTTGGCGGACACTGAAGCTTTCTTT
TRBJ2-3 | 15 | many | TRBV20-1 | TRBD2 | CSASPGLAGTDTQYF | TGCAGTGCCTCCCCTGGACTAGCGGGGACAGATACGCAGTATTTT
TRBJ2-7 | 13 | many | TRBV28 | . | CATRRTAIGEQYF | TGTGCCACCCGGCGGACAGCGATAGGCGAGCAGTACTTC
TRBJ2-1 | 14 | . | TRBV6-1 | . | CASRGFQGANEQFF | TGTGCCAGCAGGGGGTTTCAAGGGGCCAATGAGCAGTTCTTC
TRBJ1-2 | 15 | many | TRBV15 | . | CATSRDSAGPYGYTF | TGTGCCACCAGCAGAGATTCAGCAGGGCCCTATGGCTACACCTTC
TRBJ1-1 | 14 | . | TRBV30 | TRBD1 | CAWFKDRGRGEAFF | TGTGCCTGGTTTAAGGACAGGGGCAGGGGTGAAGCTTTCTTT
TRBJ2-3 | 18 | few | TRBV7-2 | TRBD2 | CASSLPALAGVRTDTQYF | TGTGCCAGCAGCTTACCTGCCCTAGCGGGAGTACGCACAGATACGCAGTATTTT
TRBJ2-7 | 15 | many | TRBV28 | . | CASSTYRALGYEQYF | TGTGCCAGCAGTACCTACAGGGCCCTAGGGTACGAGCAGTACTTC
TRBJ1-3 | 14 | few | TRBV5-1 | . | CASSRTDAGNTIYF | TGCGCCAGCAGCCGGACAGATGCTGGAAACACCATATATTTT
TRBJ1-5 | 15 | few | TRBV6-2/TRBV6-3 | TRBD1 | CASSTTGGQGQPQHF | TGTGCCAGCAGTACCACAGGGGGGCAGGGGCAGCCCCAGCATTTT
TRBJ2-6 | 19 | once | TRBV5-4 | TRBD2 | CASSSPSGRAMSGANVLTF | TGTGCCAGCAGCTCACCTAGCGGGAGGGCCATGTCTGGGGCCAACGTCCTGACTTTC
TRBJ2-2 | 17 | few | TRBV25-1 | TRBD1 | CASSEAYRGSNTGELFF | TGTGCCAGCAGTGAAGCTTACAGGGGATCGAACACCGGGGAGCTGTTTTTT
TRBJ2-7 | 13 | . | TRBV15 | . | CATSRRTTDEQYF | TGTGCCACCAGCAGGAGAACGACGGACGAGCAGTACTTC
TRBJ2-7 | 13 | few | TRBV19 | . | CASSLGVSDEQYF | TGTGCCAGTAGTTTGGGTGTTTCTGACGAGCAGTACTTC
TRBJ2-5 | 16 | . | TRBV13 | TRBD1 | CASSLSGTGGLETQYF | TGTGCCAGCAGCCTATCAGGGACAGGGGGACTGGAGACCCAGTACTTC
TRBJ2-1 | 14 | . | TRBV7-3 | . | CASSLGLSVDEQFF | TGTGCCAGCAGCTTAGGATTGAGTGTGGATGAGCAGTTCTTC
TRBJ1-1 | 15 | . | TRBV7-9 | . | CASSPNKLMNTEAFF | TGTGCCAGCAGCCCGAATAAACTAATGAACACTGAAGCTTTCTTT
TRBJ1-2 | 14 | many | TRBV9 | . | CASSAMRTGAEFTF | TGTGCCAGCAGCGCCATGAGAACAGGCGCCGAGTTCACCTTC
TRBJ2-1 | 18 | few | TRBV4-2 | TRBD2 | CASSPPGSGRVRYNEQFF | TGTGCCAGCAGCCCCCCGGGTAGCGGGAGAGTTCGGTACAATGAGCAGTTCTTC
TRBJ2-7 | 14 | . | TRBV29-1 | . | CSALGTRTPDEQYF | TGCAGCGCCCTCGGAACTAGGACCCCTGACGAGCAGTACTTC
TRBJ2-7 | 15 | once | TRBV4-2 | . | CASSQETESYYEQYF | TGTGCCAGCAGCCAAGAGACGGAATCTTACTACGAGCAGTACTTC
TRBJ2-5 | 14 | many | TRBV6-1 | TRBD1 | CASSAGTGDGTQYF | TGTGCCAGCAGCGCCGGGACAGGGGATGGGACCCAGTACTTC
TRBJ1-2 | 14 | many | TRBV19 | TRBD1 | CASSFRDRAYGYTF | TGTGCCAGTAGTTTCCGGGACAGGGCCTATGGCTACACCTTC
TRBJ2-6 | 20 | few | TRBV6-9 | . | CASSYNRPGPEGSGANVLTF | TGTGCCAGCAGTTATAACCGCCCCGGACCCGAGGGCTCTGGGGCCAACGTCCTGACTTTC
TRBJ2-1 | 16 | many | TRBV7-3 | TRBD2 | CASSLETSGAGTEQFF | TGTGCCAGCAGCTTAGAGACTAGCGGGGCCGGGACGGAGCAGTTCTTC
TRBJ2-3 | 14 | . | TRBV29-1 | . | CSVDLGEATDTQYF | TGCAGCGTTGATCTGGGGGAGGCCACAGATACGCAGTATTTT
TRBJ1-1 | 14 | few | TRBV20-1 | TRBD1 | CSAILRQGSVAAFF | TGCAGTGCTATCCTCAGACAGGGAAGTGTCGCTGCTTTCTTT
TRBJ1-6 | 15 | many | TRBV2 | TRBD1 | CASRIEGTVVSPLHF | TGTGCCAGCAGGATAGAAGGGACAGTGGTCTCACCCCTCCACTTT
TRBJ1-1 | 13 | many | TRBV2 | . | CATRRDTNTEAFF | TGTGCCACTCGGAGGGACACTAACACTGAAGCTTTCTTT
TRBJ2-1 | 19 | many | TRBV12-3/TRBV12-4 | TRBD2 | CASSLETSGIIWGYNEQFF | TGTGCCAGCAGCTTAGAGACTAGCGGGATAATATGGGGGTACAATGAGCAGTTCTTC
TRBJ2-2 | 17 | many | TRBV11-2 | TRBD2 | CASSPFTSGRDGGELFF | TGTGCCAGCAGCCCCTTCACGAGCGGGAGGGACGGCGGGGAGCTGTTTTTT
TRBJ2-7 | 16 | few | TRBV20-1 | . | CSASKEGRTRSYEQYF | TGCAGTGCTAGTAAAGAAGGCCGGACGCGCTCCTACGAGCAGTACTTC
TRBJ2-2 | 16 | many | TRBV12-3/TRBV12-4 | TRBD2 | CASSPLAGGYTGELFF | TGTGCCAGCAGTCCCCTAGCGGGAGGGTACACCGGGGAGCTGTTTTTT
TRBJ1-2 | 13 | many | TRBV11-2 | . | CASSGPVGNGYTF | TGTGCCAGCAGCGGGCCTGTAGGGAATGGCTACACCTTC
TRBJ1-6 | 16 | . | TRBV7-2 | TRBD1 | CASAGWDRGYNSPLHF | TGTGCCAGCGCCGGATGGGACAGGGGCTATAATTCACCCCTCCACTTT
TRBJ2-3 | 13 | few | TRBV29-1 | TRBD2 | CSVGAGGSDTQYF | TGCAGCGTTGGTGCGGGAGGATCGGATACGCAGTATTTT
TRBJ2-1 | 11 | many | TRBV11-2 | . | CASSRVDQQFF | TGTGCCAGCAGCCGAGTGGATCAGCAGTTCTTC